In this sample, the clone carrying this TCR beta chain turned up a few times. This record comes from a study of blood T cells in healthy people across ages. Trimming cost V 1 base and J 6 bases; bases outside gene matches: 16. There are 19 residues in the CDR3. Looked up from germline, CDR1 is MGHRA and CDR2 is YSYEKL. It was with a sample-barcoded 5' primer and a J-beta primer mix that a second PCR of roughly 6 to 12 cycles was run. TCRdb re-called the 5' RACE reads with MiXCR, one entry per CDR3 protein. Counted here are roughly 800,000 distinct CDR3 sequences, 36% occurring once; the ten biggest clones make up over 10%.

The TCR comes from a young man in good health. This chain joins TRBV4-1 and TRBJ2-1, with 9 bases matching TRBD2. Material for sequencing was blood. CDR3 coding DNA: TGCGCCAGCAGCCAAGTTGGGGCTAGCGGGGTCCGATATGGCAATGAGCAGTTCTTC. It specifies CASSQVGASGVRYGNEQFF.